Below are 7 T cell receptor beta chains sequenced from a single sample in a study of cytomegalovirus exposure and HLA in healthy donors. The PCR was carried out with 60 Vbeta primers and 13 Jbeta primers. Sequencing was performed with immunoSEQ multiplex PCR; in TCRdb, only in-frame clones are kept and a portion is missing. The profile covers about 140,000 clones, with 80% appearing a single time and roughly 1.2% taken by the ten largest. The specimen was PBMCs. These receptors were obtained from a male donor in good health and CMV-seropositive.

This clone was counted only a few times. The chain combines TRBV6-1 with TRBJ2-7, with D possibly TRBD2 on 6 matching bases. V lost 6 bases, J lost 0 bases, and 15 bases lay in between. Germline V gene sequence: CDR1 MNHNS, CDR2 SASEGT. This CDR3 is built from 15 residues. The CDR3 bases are TGTGCCAGCAGGAACCCGGGAGCCCCCTCCTACGAGCAGTACTTC. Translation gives CASRNPGAPSYEQYF.

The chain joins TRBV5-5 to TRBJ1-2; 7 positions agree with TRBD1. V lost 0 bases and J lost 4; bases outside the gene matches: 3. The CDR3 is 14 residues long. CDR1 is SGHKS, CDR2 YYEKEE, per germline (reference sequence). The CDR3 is CASSLAGDSYGYTF. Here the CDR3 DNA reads TGTGCCAGCAGCTTGGCAGGGGACAGCTATGGCTACACCTTC.

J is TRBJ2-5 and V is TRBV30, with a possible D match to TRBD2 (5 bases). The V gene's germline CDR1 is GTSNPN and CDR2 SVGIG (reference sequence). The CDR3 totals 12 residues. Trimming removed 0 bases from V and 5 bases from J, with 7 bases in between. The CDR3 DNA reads TGTGCCTGGAGTGTTAGCGCGGAGACCCAGTACTTC. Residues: CAWSVSAETQYF.

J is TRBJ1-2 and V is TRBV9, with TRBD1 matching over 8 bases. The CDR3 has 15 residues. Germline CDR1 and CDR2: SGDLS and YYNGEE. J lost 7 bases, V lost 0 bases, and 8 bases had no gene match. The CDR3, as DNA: TGTGCCAGCAGCGTAGTCACCCAGGGGGCAGGTGGCTACACCTTC. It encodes CASSVVTQGAGGYTF.

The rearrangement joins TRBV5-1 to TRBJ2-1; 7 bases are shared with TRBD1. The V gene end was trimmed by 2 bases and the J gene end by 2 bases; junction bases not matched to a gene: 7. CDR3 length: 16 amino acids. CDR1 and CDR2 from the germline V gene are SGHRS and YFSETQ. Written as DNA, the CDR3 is TGCGCCAGCAGCTTCGGACAGGTATACCCCTACAATGAGCAGTTCTTC. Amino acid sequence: CASSFGQVYPYNEQFF.

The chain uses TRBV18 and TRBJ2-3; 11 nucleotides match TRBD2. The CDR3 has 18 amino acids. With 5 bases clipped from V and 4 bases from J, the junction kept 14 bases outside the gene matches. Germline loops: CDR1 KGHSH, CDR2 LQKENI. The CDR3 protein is CASSANSLTSGSADTQYF. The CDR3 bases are TGTGCCAGCTCAGCCAACTCCCTTACTAGCGGGAGTGCAGATACGCAGTATTTT.

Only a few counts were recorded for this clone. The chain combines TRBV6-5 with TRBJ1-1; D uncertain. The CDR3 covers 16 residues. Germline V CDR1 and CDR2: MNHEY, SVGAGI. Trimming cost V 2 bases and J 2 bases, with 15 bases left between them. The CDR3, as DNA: TGTGCCAGCAGTTACGGCCGGCCCAGGTACAACACTGAAGCTTTCTTT. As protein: CASSYGRPRYNTEAFF.